This entry is about one TCR beta chain. The target antigen is unknown. V dropped 3 bases and J dropped 8 bases, with 14 bases sitting between them. The germline CDR1 and CDR2 sequences are SEHNR and FQNEAQ (reference sequence). The CDR3 length is 15 residues. Exclusion criteria comprised uncontrolled infection, other autoimmune disease, pregnancy or lactation. The blood sample was taken at first hyperthyroidism diagnosis, before any ophthalmopathy symptoms. The source of the sample is a study of T cells in Graves' hyperthyroidism and ophthalmopathy. Points from the study as a whole: Peripheral blood also featured most of the thyroid clonotypes expanded above 0.001.

The TCR beta CDR3 regions underwent amplification using RNA transcripts as the source. The study used the HTBI primer set for a first-round RT-PCR of the TCR CDR3. TCRdb reprocessed the multiplex PCR reads with MiXCR, giving one entry per CDR3 protein. The table lists under 450,000 distinct CDR3 sequences, about 13% of them singletons. The TCR was taken from a man aged 25-45 years with Graves' hyperthyroidism that later progressed to Graves' ophthalmopathy. This chain links TRBV7-9 with TRBJ1-6, with D maybe TRBD1 (6 bases). The specimen sequenced was blood. CDR3 sequence (DNA): TGTGCCAGCAGCTTCTGGGTGGGGGCGGATTCACCCCTCCACTTT. It yields the protein CASSFWVGADSPLHF.